One and the same sample provided the 23 T cell receptor beta chains below, sequenced in a study of shared clonotypes between healthy human individuals. Sequencing used immunoSEQ multiplex PCR; TCRdb keeps in-frame clones, though not all of them. The table shows about 2.4 million clones, with around nine tenths occurring only once. The sample taken for sequencing was naive CD4+ T cells sorted from blood. Documented subset: CD45RA+ positively selected. The source of these receptors is a man aged 18 to 30 in good health.

As regards this clone: The identical CDR3 is also encoded by other nucleotide sequences in the sample. The chain joins TRBV18 to TRBJ2-7; no firm D call. The CDR3 contains 14 residues. The V end lost 4 bases, the J end lost 0 bases, and 10 bases lay between the germline ends. Germline V gene lookup returns CDR1 KGHSH and CDR2 LQKENI. CDR3 coding DNA: TGTGCCAGCTCACTAGGTGGTGGCTCCTACGAGCAGTACTTC. Amino acid sequence: CASSLGGGSYEQYF.

This sequence joins TRBV7-2 and TRBJ2-1, with 12 bases matching TRBD2. V lost 5 bases, J lost 0 bases, and 11 bases stayed unmatched. Germline lookup yields CDR1 SGHTA and CDR2 FQGNSA. This CDR3 has 19 amino acids. The CDR3 protein is CASSPITSGRSSSYNEQFF. In DNA, the CDR3 is TGTGCCAGCAGCCCGATAACTAGCGGGAGGAGTAGCTCCTACAATGAGCAGTTCTTC.

V usage is TRBV7-2 and J usage is TRBJ1-3; 9 bases are shared with TRBD1. The V gene end was trimmed by 5 bases and the J gene end by 2 bases; junction bases not matched to a gene: 1. The CDR3 has 14 residues. CDR1 and CDR2 from the germline V gene are SGHTA and FQGNSA. CDR3 bases: TGTGCCAGCAGCCACAGGGGGCCTGGAAACACCATATATTTT. Translating it yields CASSHRGPGNTIYF.

V gene TRBV28 combines with J gene TRBJ2-7; unclear D gene. CDR1 MDHEN and CDR2 SYDVKM come from the germline V gene. The ends were cut back, 3 bases at V and 3 bases at J, with 6 bases in the middle. This CDR3 is built from 12 residues. Written as DNA, the CDR3 is TGTGCCAGCAGTTTTAGGTTCTACGAGCAGTACTTC. Its translation is CASSFRFYEQYF.

The chain employs TRBV7-2 and TRBJ2-7; possibly TRBD2 for D (5 bases). V shed 3 bases and J shed 3 bases, with 9 bases lying between them. Germline V lookup: CDR1 SGHTA, CDR2 FQGNSA. The CDR3 is 13 residues long. The CDR3 bases are TGTGCCAGCAGCTTTTGGGCGGGCTACGAGCAGTACTTC. Translation gives CASSFWAGYEQYF.

This chain links TRBV5-6 with TRBJ1-5; weak D call: TRBD1 (5 bases). The CDR3 contains 15 residues. The germline V gene encodes CDR1 SGHDT and CDR2 YYEEEE. The V and J ends lost 0 bases and 3 bases respectively, with 10 bases between them. In DNA form, the CDR3 reads TGTGCCAGCAGCTTGGGGGAGGGGATCAATCAGCCCCAGCATTTT. It yields the protein CASSLGEGINQPQHF.

This clone appeared once. The chain links TRBV19 to TRBJ2-7, with D uncertain. CDR1 is LNHDA, CDR2 SQIVND, per germline (reference sequence). This CDR3 has 12 residues. With 6 bases removed from V and 6 bases from J, the gap between germline ends came to 12 bases. CDR3 sequence (DNA): TGTGCCAGTAGCCCTGGCGGTCTCGAGCAGTACTTC. It codes for CASSPGGLEQYF.

The gene calls are TRBV7-6 and TRBJ1-2; D ambiguous. Trimming stripped 5 bases from V and 1 base from J, with 8 bases between. Germline V lookup: CDR1 SGHVS, CDR2 FNYEAQ. This CDR3 contains 13 residues. Here the CDR3 reads CASSLGVNYGYTF. The DNA for the CDR3 is TGTGCCAGCAGCCTCGGGGTTAACTATGGCTACACCTTC.

This clone is a singleton in its sample. This chain uses TRBV9 with TRBJ2-7, with a weak D call TRBD2 (5 bases). The CDR3 length is 15 residues. Germline CDR1 is SGDLS and CDR2 is YYNGEE. V lost 0 bases to trimming and J lost 4 bases, with 14 bases between them. DNA for the CDR3: TGTGCCAGCAGCGTAGACGGACGGGAATGGTACGAGCAGTACTTC. It yields the protein CASSVDGREWYEQYF.

The V gene is TRBV5-1, the J gene TRBJ2-7, with 12 bases fitting TRBD2. Germline CDR1 is SGHRS and CDR2 is YFSETQ. V shed 0 bases, J shed 6 bases, and the junction held 4 bases outside the gene matches. CDR3 length equals 15 residues. CDR3 nucleotides: TGCGCCAGCAGCTTGGGGACTAGCGGGGAAGGCGAGCAGTACTTC. Amino acids: CASSLGTSGEGEQYF.

This sequence joins TRBV2 and TRBJ1-3, with unresolved D. From germline, CDR1 is SNHLY and CDR2 FYNNEI. This CDR3 has 15 amino acids. The ends were cut back, 6 bases at V and 0 bases at J, with 12 bases in the middle. Here the CDR3 reads CASRPGLLSGNTIYF. CDR3 DNA: TGTGCCAGCAGACCGGGCCTTCTCTCTGGAAACACCATATATTTT.

Points on this clone: The same CDR3 can be traced to other DNA sequences in this sample. J is TRBJ2-7 and V is TRBV5-1; D unresolved. This CDR3 comprises 13 residues. Germline V gene sequence: CDR1 SGHRS, CDR2 YFSETQ. V shed 0 bases and J shed 6 bases, with 10 bases lying between them. The CDR3 DNA follows: TGCGCCAGCAGCTTGGACCCTACCGGCGAGCAGTACTTC. Its protein product is CASSLDPTGEQYF.

J is TRBJ2-3 and V is TRBV5-1; 9 bases line up with TRBD2. Losses at the gene ends were 4 bases for V and 4 bases for J; bases not matched to a gene: 4. CDR3 length: 14 residues. From germline, CDR1 is SGHRS and CDR2 YFSETQ. The CDR3 sequence is CASSLTSGPDTQYF. The CDR3 DNA reads TGCGCCAGCAGCCTTACTAGCGGGCCAGATACGCAGTATTTT. The whole variable domain, filled in from reference TRBV5-1 and TRBJ2-3, reads KAGVTQTPRYLIKTRGQQVTLSCSPISGHRSVSWYQQTPGQGLQFLFEYFSETQRNKGNFPGRFSGRQFSNSRSEMNVSTLELGDSALYLCASSLTSGPDTQYFGPGTRLTVL.

The chain couples TRBV5-1 to TRBJ1-2, with a possible D match to TRBD1 (5 bases). CDR3 length: 14 residues. Trimming took off 0 bases at V and 5 bases at J, with 11 bases between the two ends. The germline CDR1 and CDR2 sequences are SGHRS and YFSETQ. The CDR3 nucleotides read TGCGCCAGCAGCTTGGCGGGGGACCAATATGGCTACACCTTC. Its protein is CASSLAGDQYGYTF.

This clone came up a few times. This chain connects TRBV14 to TRBJ1-1; D is unresolved. The CDR3 contains 14 residues. CDR1 is SGHDN and CDR2 is FVKESK in the germline V gene. Trimming removed 4 bases from V and 4 bases from J, with 13 bases in between. In DNA, the CDR3 is TGTGCCAGCAGCCCCGCAGAAGATGGCACTGAAGCTTTCTTT. Its translation: CASSPAEDGTEAFF.

This clone was observed a single time. This rearrangement joins TRBV29-1 to TRBJ2-5; 8 bases fit TRBD2. The CDR3 contains 15 residues. Unmatched junction bases numbered 12, after V lost 6 bases and J lost 3 bases. The germline CDR1 and CDR2 sequences are SQVTM and ANQGSEA. As DNA, the CDR3 is TGCAGCGTCCCCGCGGTAGCGGGACCAAAAGAGACCCAGTACTTC. Protein product: CSVPAVAGPKETQYF.

J is TRBJ1-1 and V is TRBV18; D is perhaps TRBD1 (6 bases). CDR3 length: 13 residues. The V and J ends lost 5 bases and 11 bases respectively, with 18 bases between them. Per the germline V gene, CDR1 is KGHSH and CDR2 is LQKENI. CDR3 nucleotides: TGTGCCAGCTCAACAGAAATACAGGGTGCGGCTTTCTTT. Its protein product is CASSTEIQGAAFF.

V usage is TRBV6-6 and J usage is TRBJ2-3; TRBD2 matches 7 bases. Losses at the gene ends were 7 bases for V and 4 bases for J; bases not matched to a gene: 11. The CDR3 runs to 15 residues. Germline CDR1 reads MNHNY; CDR2 reads SVGAGI (reference sequence). The DNA of the CDR3 is TGTGCCAGCACCCCCCCCGGGAGGAGGGCAGATACGCAGTATTTT. It translates to CASTPPGRRADTQYF.

The chain links TRBV5-1 to TRBJ2-3; D is unresolved. The CDR3 is 14 residues long. V was cut by 0 bases and J by 10 bases, with 15 bases left in between. CDR1 and CDR2 (germline): SGHRS, YFSETQ. CDR3 bases: TGCGCCAGCAGCTTGGGACCCCCAACCGGAGCGCAGTATTTT. It codes for CASSLGPPTGAQYF.

The V and J genes are TRBV11-2 and TRBJ2-1, with D unclear. Per germline, CDR1 SGHAT and CDR2 FQNNGV. The CDR3 extends over 13 amino acids. Trimming cost V 5 bases and J 5 bases, with 10 bases left between them. The CDR3 here is CASSQQRDNEQFF. CDR3 sequence (DNA): TGTGCCAGCAGCCAGCAAAGGGACAATGAGCAGTTCTTC.

CDR3 nucleotides: TGCGCCAGCAGGTATGCGGGGGCGCTTCAGACGATTAGCAATCAGCCCCAGCATTTT. Protein sequence: CASRYAGALQTISNQPQHF. This chain connects TRBV5-1 to TRBJ1-5, with a tentative D call TRBD1 (6 bases). Germline V gene sequence: CDR1 SGHRS, CDR2 YFSETQ. This CDR3 is 19 amino acids long. The germline V and J ends were trimmed by 5 bases and 0 bases, with 24 bases remaining between them. Combining the CDR3 with reference TRBV5-1 and TRBJ1-5 gives the whole variable domain KAGVTQTPRYLIKTRGQQVTLSCSPISGHRSVSWYQQTPGQGLQFLFEYFSETQRNKGNFPGRFSGRQFSNSRSEMNVSTLELGDSALYLCASRYAGALQTISNQPQHFGDGTRLSIL.

This chain uses TRBV11-2 with TRBJ2-7, with D possibly being TRBD1 or TRBD2 (5 bases each). Germline V gene sequence: CDR1 SGHAT, CDR2 FQNNGV. V was shortened by 1 base and J by 2 bases, with 12 bases between the two germline ends. This CDR3 spans 15 amino acids. The CDR3 reads CASSLAGPATYEQYF. CDR3 bases: TGTGCCAGCAGCTTAGCGGGACCGGCAACCTACGAGCAGTACTTC.

The rearrangement joins TRBV14 to TRBJ2-7, with no clear D. Germline V gives CDR1 SGHDN, CDR2 FVKESK. The ends were cut back, 0 bases at V and 3 bases at J, with 9 bases in the middle. The CDR3 totals 14 residues. In nucleotides, the CDR3 is TGTGCCAGCAGCCAAGAGATAGGATACTACGAGCAGTACTTC. Amino acids: CASSQEIGYYEQYF.